These T cell receptor beta chains were read from a single sample in a study of identical twins. TCRdb reprocessed the 5' RACE reads with MiXCR, giving one entry per CDR3 protein. This table has 1.5 million to 2 million distinct CDR3 sequences, around 33% appearing once. Sample: cord blood. These receptors originate from a newborn girl in good health. Both conserved end residues are part of each CDR3. The D gene is left open where the match is weak. Not every row has a clone size; where given, it reads once, few, many or a size class.

clone_size,j_call,v_call,cdr3_length,d_call,cdr3_aa,cdr3_nt
.,TRBJ2-1,TRBV14,16,.,CASSQGVDSSYNEQFF,TGTGCCAGCAGCCAAGGGGTGGACAGCTCCTACAATGAGCAGTTCTTC
many,TRBJ1-2,TRBV20-1,10,.,CSASPRSYTF,TGCAGTGCTTCTCCAAGGAGCTACACCTTC
many,TRBJ2-5,TRBV20-1,12,.,CSARLGQETQYF,TGCAGTGCTAGATTGGGGCAAGAGACCCAGTACTTC
.,TRBJ2-1,TRBV29-1,11,.,CSVKLPNEQFF,TGCAGCGTAAAGCTCCCGAATGAGCAGTTCTTC
.,TRBJ2-7,TRBV20-1,15,TRBD2,CSARDRREGLYEQYF,TGCAGTGCTAGAGATCGGCGGGAGGGCCTCTACGAGCAGTACTTC
once,TRBJ2-4,TRBV5-1,15,TRBD2,CASSLAGGVANIQYF,TGCGCCAGCAGCTTAGCGGGAGGAGTGGCAAACATTCAGTACTTC
.,TRBJ1-5,TRBV12-3/TRBV12-4,13,.,CASSYTGKQPQHF,TGTGCCAGCAGTTATACAGGGAAGCAGCCCCAGCATTTT
few,TRBJ2-1,TRBV5-1,16,TRBD2,CASSLVWGTSSNEQFF,TGCGCCAGCAGCTTGGTGTGGGGGACTAGCTCCAATGAGCAGTTCTTC
.,TRBJ2-3,TRBV6-1,14,.,CASSVSGTKDTQYF,TGTGCCAGCAGTGTTTCGGGGACAAAAGATACGCAGTATTTT
.,TRBJ2-3,TRBV4-2,16,.,CASSQNPGLLTDTQYF,TGTGCCAGCAGCCAGAATCCGGGACTTCTTACAGATACGCAGTATTTT
few,TRBJ2-3,TRBV15,15,.,CATSRALLSTDTQYF,TGTGCCACCAGCAGAGCCTTGCTAAGCACAGATACGCAGTATTTT
.,TRBJ1-1,TRBV25-1,15,.,CASSHLGREGTEAFF,TGTGCCAGCAGTCACCTAGGCAGGGAGGGCACTGAAGCTTTCTTT
.,TRBJ1-2,TRBV6-6,14,TRBD1,CASSRGQGGNGYTF,TGTGCCAGCAGTCGAGGACAGGGGGGGAATGGCTACACCTTC
few,TRBJ2-1,TRBV5-1,16,TRBD2,CASSLGLLAGDNEQFF,TGCGCCAGCAGCTTGGGCCTACTAGCGGGAGACAATGAGCAGTTCTTC
few,TRBJ2-7,TRBV20-1,16,.,CSARDRGQSWVYEQYF,TGCAGTGCTAGAGATCGTGGGCAGTCCTGGGTCTACGAGCAGTACTTC
few,TRBJ1-5,TRBV25-1,14,.,CASSWEGHNQPQHF,TGTGCCAGCAGTTGGGAAGGACATAATCAGCCCCAGCATTTT
.,TRBJ2-5,TRBV7-2,15,TRBD2,CASSFGTSIYNEQYF,TGTGCCAGCAGCTTCGGGACTAGCATTTACAATGAGCAGTACTTC
few,TRBJ2-2,TRBV2,14,.,CATRQGLSTGELFF,TGTGCCACCAGGCAGGGTCTCTCCACCGGGGAGCTGTTTTTT
many,TRBJ2-7,TRBV7-9,11,.,CASSLGPEQYF,TGTGCCAGCAGTTTAGGCCCCGAGCAGTACTTC
few,TRBJ2-1,TRBV5-6,15,TRBD2,CASSEGTSGTRSQFF,TGTGCCAGCAGCGAGGGGACTAGCGGGACCCGATCACAGTTCTTC
few,TRBJ2-4,TRBV20-1,11,TRBD2,CSAGEENIQYF,TGCAGCGCGGGAGAGGAAAACATTCAGTACTTC
.,TRBJ2-3,TRBV20-1,12,.,CSAPPQTDTQYF,TGCAGTGCCCCGCCCCAGACAGATACGCAGTATTTT
.,TRBJ2-4,TRBV20-1,12,.,CSARLPKNIQYF,TGCAGTGCTAGACTCCCCAAAAACATTCAGTACTTC
.,TRBJ1-2,TRBV6-6,13,TRBD1,CASSSDRGPGYTF,TGTGCCAGCAGCTCAGACAGGGGGCCTGGCTACACCTTC
few,TRBJ2-1,TRBV7-9,15,TRBD1,CASRSSAGGYNEQFF,TGTGCCAGCCGATCATCCGCAGGGGGCTACAATGAGCAGTTCTTC
many,TRBJ2-3,TRBV5-1,15,TRBD1,CASSSTGAGTDTQYF,TGTGCCAGCAGCTCGACAGGGGCGGGTACAGATACGCAGTATTTT
few,TRBJ1-4,TRBV11-2,14,.,CASSLEGYNEKLFF,TGTGCCAGCAGCCTCGAGGGGTATAATGAAAAACTGTTTTTT
.,TRBJ1-1,TRBV29-1,13,.,CSVDEGGGTEAFF,TGCAGCGTTGATGAGGGGGGAGGGACTGAAGCTTTCTTT
.,TRBJ1-3,TRBV28,16,.,CASSLVGGSSGNTIYF,TGTGCCAGCAGTTTAGTGGGCGGGAGCTCTGGAAACACCATATATTTT
once,TRBJ1-2,TRBV19,17,TRBD1,CATTAESGTAFSYGYTF,TGTGCCACCACGGCCGAGAGCGGGACAGCCTTTAGTTATGGCTACACCTTC
few,TRBJ1-1,TRBV5-1,13,.,CASSAQMNTEAFF,TGCGCCAGCAGCGCACAGATGAACACTGAAGCTTTCTTT
.,TRBJ1-5,TRBV7-2,16,.,CAGSLVGGNSNQPQHF,TGTGCCGGCAGCTTAGTAGGCGGAAATAGCAATCAGCCCCAGCATTTT
.,TRBJ2-4,TRBV25-1,13,TRBD1,CVSSDRDRAIQYF,TGTGTCAGCAGTGACCGGGACAGGGCGATTCAGTACTTC
.,TRBJ2-3,TRBV27,15,TRBD2,CASRRLAGGLDTQYF,TGTGCCAGCAGAAGACTAGCGGGGGGACTAGATACGCAGTATTTT
.,TRBJ1-1,TRBV4-2,15,.,CASSQTKDENTEAFF,TGTGCCAGCAGCCAAACGAAGGACGAGAACACTGAGGCTTTCTTT
.,TRBJ2-3,TRBV5-1,16,.,CASSPTQAVRTDTQYF,TGCGCCAGCAGCCCGACACAAGCGGTGAGGACAGATACGCAGTATTTT
.,TRBJ2-5,TRBV7-9,14,.,CASSFTSVGDEQYF,TGTGCCAGCAGCTTCACATCGGTGGGAGATGAGCAGTACTTC
.,TRBJ1-2,TRBV6-1,15,.,CASIKGQPGNYGYTF,TGTGCCAGCATCAAAGGACAGCCCGGAAACTATGGCTACACCTTC
few,TRBJ1-5,TRBV6-5,16,.,CASSYSSRQYNQPQHF,TGTGCCAGCAGTTACTCGAGCAGACAGTACAATCAGCCCCAGCATTTT
.,TRBJ2-2,TRBV10-3,13,.,CAIRTANTGELFF,TGTGCCATCAGGACAGCGAACACCGGGGAGCTGTTTTTT
.,TRBJ2-3,TRBV12-3/TRBV12-4,19,TRBD2,CASSLGASGRLTSTDTQYF,TGTGCCAGCAGTTTAGGGGCTAGCGGGAGACTCACTAGCACAGATACGCAGTATTTT
.,TRBJ2-7,TRBV4-3,16,.,CASSQDVGGAGYEQYF,TGCGCCAGCAGCCAAGATGTGGGGGGCGCGGGTTACGAGCAGTACTTC
.,TRBJ1-4,TRBV5-5,14,.,CTSSLVATNEKLFF,TGTACCAGCAGCTTGGTTGCAACTAATGAAAAACTGTTTTTT
few,TRBJ2-5,TRBV28,15,TRBD1,CASSFSGQGYGTQYF,TGTGCCAGCAGTTTTTCCGGACAGGGCTACGGTACCCAGTACTTC
few,TRBJ2-1,TRBV14,14,TRBD2,CASSRREWVNEQFF,TGTGCCAGCAGCCGGCGGGAGTGGGTTAATGAGCAGTTCTTC
.,TRBJ1-5,TRBV28,16,.,CASSRRGRGSNSPPHF,TGTGCCAGCAGTCGCCGTGGCCGGGGCAGCAATTCACCCCCCCACTTT
.,TRBJ1-4,TRBV25-1,16,.,CASSDGAGITNEKLFF,TGTGCCAGCAGTGATGGAGCAGGGATAACTAATGAAAAACTGTTTTTT
few,TRBJ1-2,TRBV11-1,16,.,CASSLVGGADLYGYTF,TGTGCCAGCAGCTTAGTCGGGGGCGCCGACCTCTATGGCTACACCTTC
many,TRBJ1-1,TRBV10-3,13,.,CAISDRVNTEAFF,TGTGCCATCAGTGACAGGGTGAACACTGAAGCTTTCTTT